Following are 2 T cell receptor beta chains from one sample sequenced in a study of blood T cell repertoires in COVID-19. Sequenced by immunoSEQ multiplex PCR; TCRdb stores in-frame clones only, minus some. The sample records more than 60,000 clones, 80% to 85% being singletons. The sequenced material came from peripheral blood. The receptor source for this set is a human donor in a cohort sampled during active COVID-19.

This clone was found a few times. The chain employs TRBV25-1 and TRBJ1-1, with unresolved D. There are 14 residues in the CDR3. CDR1 and CDR2 (germline): MGHDK, SYGVNS. The V and J ends lost 6 bases and 1 base respectively, with 12 bases between them. CDR3 residues: CASRIPHPNTEAFF. CDR3 DNA: TGTGCCAGCAGAATCCCACACCCGAACACTGAAGCTTTCTTT.

This clone was seen more than once but under ten times. The chain joins TRBV14 to TRBJ2-5; TRBD2 matches at 7 bases. Losses at the gene ends were 3 bases for V and 5 bases for J; bases not matched to a gene: 9. The CDR3 loop spans 15 amino acids. Germline CDR1 and CDR2: SGHDN and FVKESK. As DNA, the CDR3 is TGTGCCAGCAGCCAGTGGGGAGCGGGGCTCGAGACCCAGTACTTC. Its protein product is CASSQWGAGLETQYF.